Below, one TCR beta chain is given with its context. The antigen is unknown. The data belong to a study of cytomegalovirus exposure and HLA in healthy donors. Germline CDR1 SGHRS, CDR2 YFSETQ. Trimming cost V 0 bases and J 3 bases, with 9 bases left between them. This CDR3 has 14 residues. Study-wide results and caveats: The dataset shows that most TCR sequences were rare, while some public TCRs occurred in many donors.

PCR was performed using 60 Vbeta and 13 Jbeta primers. The protocol was immunoSEQ multiplex PCR, while the TCRdb copy is restricted to in-frame clones and leaves out a portion. The table includes 100,000 to 150,000 clones, around 73% detected once. The specimen was PBMCs. The J gene is TRBJ2-5, the V gene TRBV5-1, with D possibly being TRBD2 (5 bases). The clonotype originates from a woman between 40 and 50 years old in good health and CMV-seropositive. CDR3 sequence: CASSLAPGKETQYF. The CDR3 DNA reads TGCGCCAGCAGCTTGGCCCCGGGAAAAGAGACCCAGTACTTC.